The 16 T cell receptor beta chains below were found in one sample sequenced in a study of cytomegalovirus exposure and HLA in healthy donors. The PCR contained 60 Vbeta and 13 Jbeta primers. Data came from immunoSEQ multiplex PCR; TCRdb stores just in-frame clones and leaves some out. The listing records roughly 75,000 clones. Sequenced material: PBMCs. These receptor sequences come from a man between 35 and 55 years old in good health and CMV-seronegative.

The rearrangement joins TRBV2 to TRBJ1-5, with 8 bases aligning to TRBD1. This CDR3 contains 15 residues. Germline assignment: CDR1 SNHLY and CDR2 FYNNEI. The V segment lost 4 bases and the J segment 2 bases; nucleotides outside the gene matches: 4. CDR3 in amino acids: CASSAGTGGNQPQHF. CDR3 sequence (DNA): TGTGCCAGCAGTGCCGGGACAGGAGGCAATCAGCCCCAGCATTTT.

V usage is TRBV5-4 and J usage is TRBJ2-5; no clear D gene. V was clipped by 4 bases and J by 0 bases, with 7 bases between them. The CDR3 is 13 amino acids. Germline V gene sequence: CDR1 SGHNT, CDR2 YYREEE (reference sequence). Here the CDR3 reads CASSPGYQETQYF. DNA for the CDR3: TGTGCCAGCAGCCCCGGGTACCAAGAGACCCAGTACTTC.

The rearrangement links TRBV5-1 to TRBJ1-1, with a weak D call TRBD1 (6 bases). Per the germline V gene, CDR1 is SGHRS and CDR2 is YFSETQ. This CDR3 comprises 14 residues. V dropped 3 bases and J dropped 6 bases, with 15 bases sitting between them. CDR3 sequence reads: CASSSKTGTPEAFF. CDR3 in DNA: TGCGCCAGCAGCTCCAAAACCGGGACACCTGAAGCTTTCTTT. The full variable domain, completed using reference TRBV5-1 and TRBJ1-1, is KAGVTQTPRYLIKTRGQQVTLSCSPISGHRSVSWYQQTPGQGLQFLFEYFSETQRNKGNFPGRFSGRQFSNSRSEMNVSTLELGDSALYLCASSSKTGTPEAFFGQGTRLTVV.

The chain joins TRBV7-2 to TRBJ1-1; D uncertain. V was clipped by 5 bases and J by 0 bases, with 13 bases between them. This CDR3 comprises 15 residues. The germline gives CDR1 SGHTA, CDR2 FQGNSA. Here the CDR3 reads CASSPVSSLNTEAFF. The CDR3 coding sequence is TGTGCCAGCAGCCCCGTAAGTAGCTTGAACACTGAAGCTTTCTTT.

This rearrangement joins TRBV9 to TRBJ1-1; maybe TRBD1 (5 bases). The CDR3 length is 14 residues. Germline CDR1 is SGDLS and CDR2 is YYNGEE. The ends were cut back, 2 bases at V and 1 base at J, with 9 bases in the middle. In nucleotides, the CDR3 is TGTGCCAGCAGCGTTTTGGGGCAGAACACTGAAGCTTTCTTT. This translates into CASSVLGQNTEAFF.

The rearrangement links TRBV7-7 to TRBJ2-3; TRBD1 agrees at 7 bases. The CDR3 is 13 amino acids. Germline V gene data show CDR1 as SSHAT and CDR2 as FNYEAQ (reference sequence). V was pared by 3 bases and J by 5 bases, with 2 bases of the junction left unmatched. The CDR3 loop reads CASSFTGEDTQYF. In DNA, the CDR3 is TGTGCCAGCAGCTTTACAGGGGAAGATACGCAGTATTTT.

The genes are TRBV11-2 and TRBJ2-1; 8 bases fit TRBD2. The ends lost 7 bases at V and 0 bases at J; junction bases unmatched: 17. The CDR3 runs to 19 residues. From germline, CDR1 is SGHAT and CDR2 FQNNGV. The CDR3 reads CASNPGVLAGPASYNEQFF. CDR3 in DNA: TGTGCCAGCAACCCCGGGGTCTTAGCGGGGCCCGCCTCCTACAATGAGCAGTTCTTC.

The J gene is TRBJ1-2, the V gene TRBV4-3, with D maybe TRBD1 (6 bases). The germline V gene encodes CDR1 LGHNA and CDR2 YSLEER. The CDR3 contains 15 residues. Trimming pared 4 bases from V and 8 bases from J, leaving 20 bases between. The chain's CDR3 is CASSLSTRGSGGYTF. The CDR3 DNA follows: TGCGCCAGCAGCCTCTCAACAAGGGGGAGTGGGGGCTACACCTTC.

J is TRBJ2-3 and V is TRBV30; perhaps TRBD1 as D (6 bases). V lost 2 bases and J lost 6, with 9 bases in between. The germline V gene encodes CDR1 GTSNPN and CDR2 SVGIG (reference sequence). This CDR3 comprises 12 residues. CDR3 sequence: CAWSRGSDTQYF. The CDR3 DNA is TGTGCCTGGAGTAGGGGGTCGGATACGCAGTATTTT.

This rearrangement joins TRBV25-1 to TRBJ1-3, with TRBD1 as a possible D gene (5 bases). CDR1 is MGHDK, CDR2 SYGVNS, per germline. This CDR3 spans 15 amino acids. Trimming stripped 8 bases from V and 2 bases from J, with 16 bases between. Here the CDR3 DNA reads TGTGCCAGCGGAACTTCAGGGACTACTGGAAACACCATATATTTT. Translated, it gives CASGTSGTTGNTIYF.

This chain connects TRBV28 to TRBJ2-1, with D possibly TRBD1 on 5 matching bases. Trimming left V 1 base short and J 7 bases short, with 8 bases between. The CDR3 is 13 residues long. CDR1 is MDHEN, CDR2 SYDVKM, per germline. The CDR3 here is CASSLSRVNEQFF. The CDR3 DNA reads as TGTGCCAGCAGTTTATCCAGGGTTAATGAGCAGTTCTTC.

This chain joins TRBV5-4 and TRBJ2-7; TRBD2 matches at 8 bases. V lost 0 bases to trimming and J lost 5 bases; unmatched junction nucleotides: 10. The CDR3 has 16 residues. Germline CDR1 and CDR2: SGHNT and YYREEE (reference sequence). CDR3 loop: CASSLELADPADEQYF. The CDR3 coding sequence is TGTGCCAGCAGCTTGGAACTAGCGGATCCCGCGGACGAGCAGTACTTC.

This chain joins TRBV19 and TRBJ1-1; D not certain. V lost 3 bases and J 11 bases, leaving 13 bases between the germline ends. Germline V gives CDR1 LNHDA, CDR2 SQIVND (reference sequence). The CDR3 sequence is 12 residues long. The CDR3 protein is CASSMRVADAFF. The CDR3, as DNA: TGTGCCAGTAGTATGAGGGTCGCCGATGCTTTCTTT.

CDR3 amino acids: CASSQEAGNQPQHF. The DNA of the CDR3 is TGCGCCAGCAGCCAAGAGGCAGGCAATCAGCCCCAGCATTTT. This chain connects TRBV4-3 to TRBJ1-5; no firm D call. Germline V gives CDR1 LGHNA, CDR2 YSLEER. The CDR3 sequence is 14 residues long. Trimming pared 0 bases from V and 2 bases from J, leaving 5 bases between.

The chain uses TRBV7-8 and TRBJ1-5; 7 bases agree with TRBD1. V dropped 4 bases and J dropped 1; count of bases not matched to a gene: 4. The CDR3 runs to 15 residues. Per the germline V gene, CDR1 is SGHVS and CDR2 is FQNEAQ. The CDR3 DNA follows: TGTGCCAGCAGCTCTGGGACAGTAAGCAATCAGCCCCAGCATTTT. It yields the protein CASSSGTVSNQPQHF. The full variable domain, completed using reference TRBV7-8 and TRBJ1-5, is GAGVSQSPRYKVAKRGQDVALRCDPISGHVSLFWYQQALGQGPEFLTYFQNEAQLDKSGLPSDRFFAERPEGSVSTLKIQRTQQEDSAVYLCASSSGTVSNQPQHFGDGTRLSIL.

The CDR3 DNA sequence: TGTGCCAGTAGTATAGTGGCAGGGGGCATAGATACGCAGTATTTT. Encoded protein: CASSIVAGGIDTQYF. The chain is built from TRBV19 and TRBJ2-3; 8 nucleotides line up with TRBD1. This CDR3 spans 15 amino acids. V shed 1 base, J shed 5 bases, and the junction held 5 bases outside the gene matches. Germline assignment: CDR1 LNHDA and CDR2 SQIVND (reference sequence).